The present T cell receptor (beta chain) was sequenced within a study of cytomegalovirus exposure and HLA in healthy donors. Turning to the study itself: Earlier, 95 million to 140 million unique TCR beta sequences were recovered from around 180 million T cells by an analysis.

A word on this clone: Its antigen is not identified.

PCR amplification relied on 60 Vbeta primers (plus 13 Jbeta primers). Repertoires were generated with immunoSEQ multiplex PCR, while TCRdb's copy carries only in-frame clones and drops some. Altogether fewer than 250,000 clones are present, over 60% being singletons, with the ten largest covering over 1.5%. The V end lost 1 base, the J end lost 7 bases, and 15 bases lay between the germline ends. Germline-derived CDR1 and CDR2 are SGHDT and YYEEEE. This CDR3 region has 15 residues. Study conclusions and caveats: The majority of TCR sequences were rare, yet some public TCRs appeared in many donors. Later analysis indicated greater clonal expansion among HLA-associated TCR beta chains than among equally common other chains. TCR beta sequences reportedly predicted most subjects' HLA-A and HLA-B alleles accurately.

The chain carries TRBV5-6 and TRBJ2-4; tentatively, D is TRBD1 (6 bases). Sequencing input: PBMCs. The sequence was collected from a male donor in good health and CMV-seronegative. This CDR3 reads CASSLNGRGRNIQYF. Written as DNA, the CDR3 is TGTGCCAGCAGCTTGAACGGCAGGGGCAGGAACATTCAGTACTTC.